A single sample is the source of the 8 T cell receptor beta chains below, sequenced in a study of blood T cell repertoires in COVID-19. TCRdb's copy holds only in-frame clones and misses some; the assay was immunoSEQ multiplex PCR. This table has around 140,000 clones, about 87% appearing once. The specimen sequenced was peripheral blood. The receptors originated from a man between 50 and 59 years old with active COVID-19.

CDR3 sequence: CASSPATGTGAQHF. The CDR3 DNA follows: TGTGCCAGCAGTCCAGCGACAGGGACGGGGGCCCAGCATTTT. The rearrangement links TRBV2 to TRBJ1-5, with 7 bases aligning to TRBD1. Germline trimming cut 5 bases from V and 11 bases from J; bases unmatched to any gene: 12. Germline loops: CDR1 SNHLY, CDR2 FYNNEI. The CDR3 is 14 amino acids.

This clone was picked up a small number of times. The V gene is TRBV9, the J gene TRBJ1-2, with D uncertain. The CDR3 contains 13 residues. V was shortened by 0 bases and J by 7 bases, with 10 bases between the two germline ends. Germline V lookup: CDR1 SGDLS, CDR2 YYNGEE. Here the CDR3 reads CASSVDSLGGYTF. The CDR3 DNA reads as TGTGCCAGCAGCGTAGATAGCCTGGGTGGCTACACCTTC. Full variable domain (rest looked up from reference TRBV9 and TRBJ1-2): DSGVTQTPKHLITATGQRVTLRCSPRSGDLSVYWYQQSLDQGLQFLIQYYNGEERAKGNILERFSAQQFPDLHSELNLSSLELGDSALYFCASSVDSLGGYTFGSGTRLTVV.

The chain uses TRBV19 and TRBJ2-7, with D possibly being TRBD2 (6 bases). There are 14 residues in the CDR3. Trimming cost V 4 bases and J 2 bases, with 12 bases left between them. The germline V gene encodes CDR1 LNHDA and CDR2 SQIVND (reference sequence). In DNA form, the CDR3 reads TGTGCCAGTAGTAGAGGCGGGGTTGCCTACGAGCAGTACTTC. Amino acids: CASSRGGVAYEQYF.

The chain joins TRBV7-9 to TRBJ2-2; a weak D match, TRBD1 (5 bases). Germline V gives CDR1 SEHNR, CDR2 FQNEAQ (reference sequence). The CDR3 spans 14 residues. V was clipped by 0 bases and J by 4 bases, with 6 bases between them. The DNA of the CDR3 is TGTGCCAGCAGCTTAGCTGGGGCCACCGGGGAGCTGTTTTTT. This gives the protein CASSLAGATGELFF. The variable domain in full, with the rest retrieved from reference TRBV7-9 and TRBJ2-2, is DTGVSQNPRHKITKRGQNVTFRCDPISEHNRLYWYRQTLGQGPEFLTYFQNEAQLEKSRLLSDRFSAERPKGSFSTLEIQRTEQGDSAMYLCASSLAGATGELFFGEGSRLTVL.

The chain uses TRBV6-5 and TRBJ2-5; perhaps TRBD2 as D (6 bases). V shed 6 bases and J shed 5 bases, with 16 bases lying between them. Germline V gives CDR1 MNHEY, CDR2 SVGAGI. This CDR3 is built from 14 residues. In DNA form, the CDR3 reads TGTGCCAGCAGGACGGACGGGACTGGGGAGACCCAGTACTTC. It specifies CASRTDGTGETQYF.

CDR3 region: CASSVGAGGLYEQYF. For the CDR3, the DNA is TGTGCCAGCAGCGTAGGGGCAGGGGGCTTATACGAGCAGTACTTC. The V call is TRBV9, the J call TRBJ2-7; 8 bases map to TRBD1. This CDR3 has 15 amino acids. The V segment lost 0 bases and the J segment 4 bases; nucleotides outside the gene matches: 6. The germline V gene encodes CDR1 SGDLS and CDR2 YYNGEE. Looking up the rest from reference TRBV9 and TRBJ2-7 gives the full variable domain: DSGVTQTPKHLITATGQRVTLRCSPRSGDLSVYWYQQSLDQGLQFLIQYYNGEERAKGNILERFSAQQFPDLHSELNLSSLELGDSALYFCASSVGAGGLYEQYFGPGTRLTVT.

The rearrangement uses TRBV9 and TRBJ2-2; D ambiguous. V was trimmed by 4 bases and J by 5 bases, leaving 15 bases between them. This CDR3 contains 15 residues. Germline assignment: CDR1 SGDLS and CDR2 YYNGEE. CDR3 DNA sequence: TGTGCCAGCAGCCTAAACACTCACGGGACCGGGGAGCTGTTTTTT. It yields the protein CASSLNTHGTGELFF.

The chain has TRBV3-1 (or the pseudogene TRBV3-2) and TRBJ1-6; D possibly corresponds to TRBD1 (6 bases). Germline V gene data show CDR1 as LGHDT and CDR2 as YNNKEL (reference sequence). The V gene lost 5 bases and the J gene lost 9 bases, with 20 bases spanning the gap. The CDR3 runs 16 residues. CDR3: CASSLKIPQGFSPLHF. The DNA for the CDR3 is TGTGCCAGCAGCTTAAAGATCCCGCAGGGGTTTTCACCCCTCCACTTT.